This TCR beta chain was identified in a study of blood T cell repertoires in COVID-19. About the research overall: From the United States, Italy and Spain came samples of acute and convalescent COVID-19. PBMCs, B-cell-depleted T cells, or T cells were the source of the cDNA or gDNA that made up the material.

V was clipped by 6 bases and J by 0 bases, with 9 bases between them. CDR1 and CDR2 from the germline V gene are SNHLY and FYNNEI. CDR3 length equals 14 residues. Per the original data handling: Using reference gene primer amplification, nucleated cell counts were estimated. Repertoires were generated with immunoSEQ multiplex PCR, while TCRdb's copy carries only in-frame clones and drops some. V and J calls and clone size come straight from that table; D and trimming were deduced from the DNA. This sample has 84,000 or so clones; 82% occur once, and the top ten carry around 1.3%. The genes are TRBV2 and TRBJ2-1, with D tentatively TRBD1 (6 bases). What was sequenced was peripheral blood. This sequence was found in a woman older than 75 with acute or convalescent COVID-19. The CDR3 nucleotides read TGTGCCAGCAGGGACAGAAGCTCCTACAATGAGCAGTTCTTC. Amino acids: CASRDRSSYNEQFF.